The T cell receptor beta chain under discussion was sequenced for a study of vaccination effects on CD4 cells after COVID-19. Study observations and caveats: Vaccine- and infection-induced clones showed marked clonal contraction late following vaccination.

This table comes from immunoSEQ multiplex PCR, and its TCRdb copy is limited to in-frame clones, with some not included. The data show roughly 68,000 clones, approximately 78% seen once. This clone showed up just once. The antigen remains unidentified. Culturing for around 10 days preceded CD4+ T cell isolation. Documented for the person is a PCR-confirmed SARS-CoV-2 infection occurring between March and December 2020. The source is a human donor who had a prior SARS-CoV-2 infection. Sequencing used CD4+ T cells from PBMCs cultured without peptide, obtained before COVID-19 vaccination.

CDR3 DNA sequence: TGCGCCAGCAGCATTACAGGACAAGAGACCCAGTACTTC. Protein: CASSITGQETQYF. The genes are TRBV5-1 and TRBJ2-5; weak D call: TRBD1 (5 bases). Germline loops: CDR1 SGHRS, CDR2 YFSETQ. The V and J ends lost 4 bases and 2 bases respectively, with 9 bases between them. The CDR3 is 13 amino acids.